This T cell receptor beta chain was found in a study of shared clonotypes between healthy human individuals. Overall study context: Donors consisted of a couple of women and three men between 18 and 49.

General study findings and limits: Non-shared clonotypes were found to have lower generation probabilities than the clonotypes that were shared by all four of the sorted-subset donors.

Samples underwent the assay at deep level. Here immunoSEQ multiplex PCR was the method, and the copy in TCRdb shows in-frame clones only, minus some. This table holds about 510,000 clones, approximately 95% found once. Germline V gene data show CDR1 as SGDLS and CDR2 as YYNGEE. The J segment lost 5 bases and the V segment lost 4 bases, leaving 4 bases of the junction unmatched. The CDR3 contains 13 residues. On this clone itself: The antigen is not known. In the same sample, other DNA sequences code for this CDR3.

V and J are TRBV9 and TRBJ2-3; TRBD1 matches 7 bases. This receptor was obtained from a woman aged 25 to 39 in good health. Sequencing was performed on naive CD4+ T cells sorted from blood. Stated subset: CD45RA+ positively selected. In DNA form, the CDR3 reads TGTGCCAGCAGCACGTACAGGGGAGATACGCAGTATTTT. Translation: CASSTYRGDTQYF.